A selection of T cell receptor beta chains follows, all from one sample in a study of cytomegalovirus exposure and HLA in healthy donors. Using immunoSEQ multiplex PCR, the repertoire was profiled, and TCRdb retains in-frame clones only, with some absent. The table lists around 150,000 clones, approximately 89% of them singletons, with 0.6% to 0.8% in the top ten. The specimen was PBMCs. These receptor sequences come from a man aged 18 to 29 in good health and CMV-seronegative. CDR3s include the opening cysteine and the closing phenylalanine or tryptophan. A D gene is named only where the DNA matches it firmly. Part of the rows lack a size; the others show once, few, many or a class for expanded clones.

TRBJ1-2 . TRBV18 few TGTGCCAGCTCACCGGGCAGGGCTTTCGATGGCTACACCTTC CASSPGRAFDGYTF
TRBJ2-4 TRBD2 TRBV4-1 . TGCGCCAGCAGCCAAGTAGCGGGAGAGATTTATGCGAGCATTCAGTACTTC CASSQVAGEIYASIQYF
TRBJ1-1 . TRBV25-1 . TGTGCCAGCAGATATAGTTGGGGGGTTTCGAACACTGAAGCTTTCTTT CASRYSWGVSNTEAFF
TRBJ2-1 . TRBV5-4 . TGTGCCAGCAGCTTGGGGGCAAGATCCTCCTACAATGAGCAGTTCTTC CASSLGARSSYNEQFF
TRBJ1-4 . TRBV9 . TGTGCCAGTTCCGGGACTGATAATGAAAAACTGTTTTTT CASSGTDNEKLFF
TRBJ2-1 . TRBV5-1 once TGCGCCAGCAGCTCCTACAGGCAAGAGCAGTTCTTC CASSSYRQEQFF
TRBJ2-3 . TRBV5-4 . TGTGCCAGCAGCGGACCCGGGACTGTCAACACAGATACGCAGTATTTT CASSGPGTVNTDTQYF
TRBJ2-7 . TRBV9 . TGTGCCAGCAGCGTAGATGGGGCCCATACCTACGAGCAGTACTTC CASSVDGAHTYEQYF
TRBJ2-3 . TRBV9 . TGTGCCAGCAGCGCTGGGGACTCCTACCCGTATTTT CASSAGDSYPYF
TRBJ2-1 . TRBV7-9 . TGTGCCAGCAGCTTCCTTTCGGAGGACCTCTCCAATGAGCAGTTCTTC CASSFLSEDLSNEQFF
TRBJ2-3 TRBD2 TRBV6-5 . TGTGCCAGCAGCCTACTATGGGGGGGGACAGATACGCAGTATTTT CASSLLWGGTDTQYF
TRBJ2-2 TRBD1 TRBV9 . TGTGCCAGCAGCGTAGAGGGGGCCACCGGGGAGCTGTTTTTT CASSVEGATGELFF
TRBJ2-5 TRBD2 TRBV4-1 . TGCGCCAGCAGCCAAAATGGACTAGGGTTACAAGAGACCCAGTACTTC CASSQNGLGLQETQYF
TRBJ1-5 . TRBV7-9 . TGTGCCAGCAGCTTATCCCTCCCCCCCGGGAGCAATCAGCCCCAGCATTTT CASSLSLPPGSNQPQHF
TRBJ1-2 . TRBV5-1 few TGCGCCAGCAGCTTACGCAGTAACTATGGCTACACCTTC CASSLRSNYGYTF
TRBJ2-1 TRBD2 TRBV5-4 . TGTGCCAGCAGTTCGGTAGCGGGGGGTTATGAGCAGTTCTTC CASSSVAGGYEQFF
TRBJ2-1 TRBD2 TRBV6-4 . TGTGCCAGCAGTGACTCGAGTGCGGGGGGCCGCTACAATGAGCAGTTCTTC CASSDSSAGGRYNEQFF
TRBJ2-1 . TRBV2 . TGTGCCAGCACTAGGCGACAGGCTGATGAGCAGTTCTTC CASTRRQADEQFF
TRBJ1-2 . TRBV19 few TGTGCCAGTAGTATCGGAGGAGGCTATGGCTACACCTTC CASSIGGGYGYTF
TRBJ2-5 TRBD2 TRBV27 . TGTGCCAGCAGTCCCGACCGTACCTTAGCGGGAGAGAGGGTGCAAGAGACCCAGTACTTC CASSPDRTLAGERVQETQYF
TRBJ2-1 TRBD2 TRBV7-2 . TGTGCCAGCAGCCTGACTAGCGGGGGGTTACCTCTCGATGAGCAGTTCTTC CASSLTSGGLPLDEQFF
TRBJ1-4 TRBD1 TRBV5-1 . TGCGCCAGCAGCTTGGCCGGGACAGGGATTGAAAAACTGTTTTTT CASSLAGTGIEKLFF
TRBJ1-1 . TRBV7-2 . TGTGCCAGCAGACCCGTTGGGGGGGAAGCTTTCTTT CASRPVGGEAFF
TRBJ2-3 TRBD2 TRBV6-1 . TGTGCCAGCAGTGACCGGAGACTAGCGGGAGGGAGCACAGATACGCAGTATTTT CASSDRRLAGGSTDTQYF
TRBJ1-5 TRBD1 TRBV23-1 . TGCGCCAGCAGTCGGCCGGGACAGGGGAAGGAGCGGAATCAGCCCCAGCATTTT CASSRPGQGKERNQPQHF
TRBJ2-2 . TRBV19 . TGTGCCAGTAGTACCGGACACACGAACACCGGGGAGCTGTTTTTT CASSTGHTNTGELFF
TRBJ2-5 TRBD2 TRBV30 . TGTGCCTGGAGCCGAGCGGGGGGTCGCCAAGAGACCCAGTACTTC CAWSRAGGRQETQYF
TRBJ2-4 TRBD2 TRBV11-3 . TGTGCCAGCAGCTTGGCCGGGACTAGCGGGAGATATATTCAGTACTTC CASSLAGTSGRYIQYF
TRBJ2-7 TRBD1 TRBV5-6 few TGTGCCAGCAGCCTCGACAGGGCCTACGAGCAGTACTTC CASSLDRAYEQYF
TRBJ2-1 . TRBV6-5 . TGTGCCACTCATAGTACAGGGAATCCCTACAATGAGCAGTTCTTC CATHSTGNPYNEQFF
TRBJ2-5 . TRBV19 . TGTGCCAGTAGTCCCCTGTACCAAGAGACCCAGTACTTC CASSPLYQETQYF
TRBJ2-7 TRBD1 TRBV2 . TGTGCCAGCACTACCGGGGACAGGAGCTACGAGCAGTACTTC CASTTGDRSYEQYF
TRBJ2-1 TRBD2 TRBV5-1 . TGCGCCAGCAGCTTAACTAGCGAGCTGTATGAGCAGTTCTTC CASSLTSELYEQFF
TRBJ1-5 TRBD1 TRBV19 . TGTGCCAGCAGCCGGACAGGGGGACATCAGCCCCAGCATTTT CASSRTGGHQPQHF
TRBJ2-1 TRBD2 TRBV14 . TGTGCCAGCAGCCTTAGCGGGGGGGCTGAGCAGTTCTTC CASSLSGGAEQFF
TRBJ2-3 TRBD1 TRBV4-2 . TGTGCCAGCAGCCTGGGACAGCTTTCAGATACGCAGTATTTT CASSLGQLSDTQYF
TRBJ2-1 . TRBV27 . TGTGCCAGCAGTTACGACCCCCCGGGGTACAATGAGCAGTTCTTC CASSYDPPGYNEQFF
TRBJ1-4 . TRBV6-5 . TGTGCCACTGGTGAAGGAGGAGAAAAACTGTTTTTT CATGEGGEKLFF
TRBJ2-1 . TRBV9 . TGTGCCAGCAGCGAGGGGGCGGGACCTGCCTACAATGAGCAGTTCTTC CASSEGAGPAYNEQFF
TRBJ2-1 TRBD2 TRBV7-2 . TGTGCCAGCAGCTACACCGGGACTAGAGGGGATGAGCAGTTCTTC CASSYTGTRGDEQFF
TRBJ2-2 . TRBV11-3 . TGTGCCAGCAGCTCGCTAGCGAACACCGGGGAGCTGTTTTTT CASSSLANTGELFF
TRBJ2-1 TRBD1 TRBV5-1 . TGCGCCAGCAGCTTGGGAGGGTACAGGGGTTACAATGAGCAGTTCTTC CASSLGGYRGYNEQFF
TRBJ1-2 TRBD1 TRBV19 once TGTGCCAGTAGTGTGGACAGGACAAATAACTATGGCTACACCTTC CASSVDRTNNYGYTF